These 20 T cell receptor beta chains came from one sample sequenced in a study of OX40 agonist ivuxolimab in advanced cancers. Libraries were prepared by immunoSEQ multiplex PCR; TCRdb keeps only in-frame clonotypes and omits some of them. The table lists 70,000 or so clones, about nine tenths of them singletons, with about 0.51% in the top ten. Sample: CD4+ or CD8+ T cells sorted from blood, taken in a trial of the OX40 agonist ivuxolimab. These receptors all stem from an adult with an advanced solid tumor such as melanoma, head and neck, liver or kidney cancer.

The rearrangement uses TRBV7-3 and TRBJ1-1; no definite D call. Between the trimmed V and J ends, which lost 1 base and 1 base, there was a span of 7 bases. Germline V gene lookup returns CDR1 SGHTA and CDR2 FQGTGA. The CDR3 covers 14 residues. CDR3 sequence (DNA): TGTGCCAGCAGCTTAATCGCAGGGAACACTGAAGCTTTCTTT. It yields the protein CASSLIAGNTEAFF.

CDR3 nucleotides: TGTGCCAGCAGCCAAGTCGCGGCAGGGGCTGAGCAGTACTTC. The encoded protein is CASSQVAAGAEQYF. This sequence joins TRBV4-2 and TRBJ2-7; a weak D match, TRBD1 (6 bases). Germline values: CDR1 LGHNA, CDR2 YNFKEQ. The CDR3 has 14 amino acids. Trimming stripped 1 base from V and 7 bases from J, with 14 bases between.

V and J are TRBV9 and TRBJ2-2, with D uncertain. The V gene's germline CDR1 is SGDLS and CDR2 YYNGEE. The CDR3 has 14 amino acids. Deletions cut 3 bases from V and 0 bases from J, with 6 bases between. CDR3 sequence (DNA): TGTGCCAGCAGCGCCCTCACGAACACCGGGGAGCTGTTTTTT. It codes for CASSALTNTGELFF.

The genes are TRBV27 and TRBJ2-2; D possibly corresponds to TRBD1 (6 bases). The V gene's germline CDR1 is MNHEY and CDR2 SMNVEV (reference sequence). CDR3 length: 16 amino acids. The ends were cut back, 6 bases at V and 3 bases at J, with 17 bases in the middle. The CDR3 DNA is TGTGCCAGCAGAAACACCGGGACAAAATACACCGGGGAGCTGTTTTTT. It translates to CASRNTGTKYTGELFF.

This clone has just a few counts. J is TRBJ2-2 and V is TRBV7-3; TRBD1 might be the D (6 bases). Per germline, CDR1 SGHTA and CDR2 FQGTGA. The V and J ends lost 4 bases and 3 bases respectively, with 15 bases between them. The CDR3 is made up of 16 amino acids. Here the CDR3 reads CASSSGASSDTGELFF. For the CDR3, the DNA is TGTGCCAGCAGCTCAGGGGCTAGCTCAGACACCGGGGAGCTGTTTTTT.

The chain joins TRBV2 to TRBJ2-7; D unresolved. Germline-derived CDR1 and CDR2 are SNHLY and FYNNEI. The CDR3 loop spans 15 amino acids. The ends were cut back, 7 bases at V and 1 base at J, with 17 bases in the middle. CDR3 amino acids: CASTAQPSRSYEQYF. In nucleotides, the CDR3 is TGTGCCAGCACCGCACAGCCTTCGAGGTCCTACGAGCAGTACTTC.

The rearrangement joins TRBV21-1 to TRBJ2-7; the table's D call, TRBD2, was not checked against the DNA. TRBV21-1 is given as a pseudogene. The length of the CDR3 is 15 residues. The CDR3 DNA sequence: TGTGCCAGCAGCAATCTGGACTGGCGTGGGGACGAGCAGTACTTC. Residues: CASSNLDWRGDEQYF.

The V and J genes are TRBV5-4 and TRBJ2-7; 8 bases map to TRBD2. The CDR3 extends over 13 amino acids. In germline, CDR1 is SGHNT, CDR2 YYREEE (reference sequence). Trimming took 3 bases from V and 3 from J; bases not matched to a gene: 2. The CDR3 spells CASSSGTSYEQYF. The CDR3 region has the DNA TGTGCCAGCAGCTCCGGGACTAGCTACGAGCAGTACTTC.

The chain carries TRBV7-2 and TRBJ2-7; no clear D gene. Trimming removed 5 bases at V and 3 bases at J, with 5 bases between. CDR1 SGHTA and CDR2 FQGNSA come from the germline V gene. This CDR3 is 11 amino acids long. CDR3 nucleotides: TGTGCCAGCAGCGAACACTACGAGCAGTACTTC. It specifies CASSEHYEQYF.

The chain employs TRBV18 and TRBJ2-3; 8 positions agree with TRBD2. Germline V gene data show CDR1 as KGHSH and CDR2 as LQKENI. V shed 2 bases, J shed 3 bases, and the junction held 4 bases outside the gene matches. The CDR3 covers 15 residues. CDR3 protein: CASSPAGGRTDTQYF. CDR3 coding DNA: TGTGCCAGCTCACCAGCGGGAGGCAGAACAGATACGCAGTATTTT. Using reference TRBV18 and TRBJ2-3 for the parts outside the CDR3, the full variable domain is NAGVMQNPRHLVRRRGQEARLRCSPMKGHSHVYWYRQLPEEGLKFMVYLQKENIIDESGMPKERFSAEFPKEGPSILRIQQVVRGDSAAYFCASSPAGGRTDTQYFGPGTRLTVL.

In this sample, this clone turned up once. The chain uses TRBV29-1 and TRBJ2-1, with D uncertain. Trimming took off 7 bases at V and 3 bases at J, with 10 bases between the two ends. Germline V gives CDR1 SQVTM, CDR2 ANQGSEA. The CDR3 has 12 amino acids. CDR3 protein: CSAGPFYNEQFF. In nucleotides, the CDR3 is TGCAGCGCGGGTCCTTTCTACAATGAGCAGTTCTTC.

This clone was recorded once. The V gene is TRBV5-6, the J gene TRBJ2-7; no reliable D call. CDR3 size: 11 residues. Germline loops: CDR1 SGHDT, CDR2 YYEEEE. V gave up 1 base and J gave up 5 bases, with 4 bases separating them. The DNA of the CDR3 is TGTGCCAGCAGCTTGTTCGACGAGCAGTACTTC. Protein: CASSLFDEQYF.

The chain joins TRBV15 to TRBJ2-3; the D is unclear. Trimming removed 1 base from V and 3 bases from J, with 2 bases in between. CDR3 length: 12 amino acids. Germline V gene sequence: CDR1 LNHNV, CDR2 YYDKDF (reference sequence). The CDR3 loop reads CATSRATDTQYF. The CDR3 nucleotides are TGTGCCACCAGCAGAGCGACAGATACGCAGTATTTT.

The J gene is TRBJ2-7, the V gene TRBV27, with 8 bases aligning to TRBD2. V lost 2 bases and J lost 1; bases outside the gene matches: 4. The germline V gene encodes CDR1 MNHEY and CDR2 SMNVEV (reference sequence). CDR3 size: 15 residues. Here the CDR3 DNA reads TGTGCCAGCAGTTTAGTGAGCGGGAGTTCCTACGAGCAGTACTTC. Translation gives CASSLVSGSSYEQYF.

This chain uses TRBV5-1 with TRBJ2-2; weak D call: TRBD2 (5 bases). Deletions cut 1 base from V and 4 bases from J, with 8 bases between. There are 14 residues in the CDR3. Looked up from germline, CDR1 is SGHRS and CDR2 is YFSETQ. Here the CDR3 DNA reads TGCGCCAGCAGCTTGACCCGGGGCACCGGGGAGCTGTTTTTT. The encoded protein is CASSLTRGTGELFF. Complete variable domain (other parts from reference TRBV5-1 and TRBJ2-2): KAGVTQTPRYLIKTRGQQVTLSCSPISGHRSVSWYQQTPGQGLQFLFEYFSETQRNKGNFPGRFSGRQFSNSRSEMNVSTLELGDSALYLCASSLTRGTGELFFGEGSRLTVL.

The rearrangement uses TRBV7-3 and TRBJ2-3, with 8 bases matching TRBD2. Losses at the gene ends were 3 bases for V and 0 bases for J; bases not matched to a gene: 2. This CDR3 has 15 amino acids. Germline V CDR1 and CDR2: SGHTA, FQGTGA. CDR3 amino acids: CASSLSGSSTDTQYF. CDR3 DNA sequence: TGTGCCAGCAGCTTGAGCGGGAGTAGCACAGATACGCAGTATTTT.

This sequence joins TRBV28 and TRBJ2-3, with D possibly TRBD1 on 5 matching bases. Deletions cut 5 bases from V and 3 bases from J, with 9 bases between. Germline V gene lookup returns CDR1 MDHEN and CDR2 SYDVKM. This CDR3 is built from 13 residues. The CDR3 nucleotides read TGTGCCAGCAGTACCCAGGGTACAGATACGCAGTATTTT. It is translated as CASSTQGTDTQYF.

This clone was detected only once. The genes are TRBV6-6 and TRBJ2-1; 8 bases fit TRBD1. The ends lost 10 bases at V and 6 bases at J; junction bases unmatched: 8. Germline CDR1 is MNHNY and CDR2 is SVGAGI (reference sequence). This CDR3 contains 13 residues. The CDR3 sequence is CATKQGAGNEQFF. CDR3 DNA: TGTGCCACCAAGCAGGGGGCGGGCAATGAGCAGTTCTTC.

This rearrangement joins TRBV11-1 to TRBJ2-7; 10 positions match TRBD1. The CDR3 is 14 amino acids. The germline V gene has CDR1 SGHAT and CDR2 FQDESV (reference sequence). With 3 bases clipped from V and 5 bases from J, the junction kept 4 bases outside the gene matches. CDR3 nucleotides: TGTGCCAGCAGCTTGGGGGACAGGGGCCACGAGCAGTACTTC. It translates to CASSLGDRGHEQYF.

This clone was counted only a few times. V usage is TRBV4-3 and J usage is TRBJ2-5; no clear D. Trimming left V 0 bases short and J 6 bases short, with 14 bases between. Germline V gives CDR1 LGHNA, CDR2 YSLEER. This CDR3 comprises 15 residues. The CDR3 loop reads CASSQERMSVQTQYF. CDR3 nucleotides: TGCGCCAGCAGCCAAGAACGGATGTCAGTACAGACCCAGTACTTC.